This T cell receptor (beta chain) was retrieved from a study of blood T cell repertoires in COVID-19. About the research overall: Sites in the United States, Italy and Spain provided acute and convalescent COVID-19 samples. Sample material is recorded as cDNA or gDNA derived from T cells, B-cell-depleted T cells, or PBMCs.

Original processing notes: By means of reference gene primer amplification, nucleated cell counts were estimated. Sequenced by immunoSEQ multiplex PCR; TCRdb stores in-frame clones only, minus some. The DNA was the basis for D and trimming; V, J and clone size are from that table. The data contain hundreds of thousands of clones, over 75% of them singletons. CDR1 and CDR2 from the germline V gene are SEHNR and FQNEAQ (reference sequence). V lost 4 bases and J 0 bases, leaving 10 bases between the germline ends. The CDR3 covers 15 residues. In assigning cohorts, the study relied on participant-reported clinical history.

The V call is TRBV7-9, the J call TRBJ1-5; D gene uncertain. The receptor's source is a woman between 40 and 55 years old who had recovered from COVID-19. The sequencing input was PBMCs or T cells enriched from blood (not recorded which). CDR3 residues: CASSSTTGSNQPQHF. CDR3 DNA: TGTGCCAGCAGCTCCACGACGGGTAGCAATCAGCCCCAGCATTTT.